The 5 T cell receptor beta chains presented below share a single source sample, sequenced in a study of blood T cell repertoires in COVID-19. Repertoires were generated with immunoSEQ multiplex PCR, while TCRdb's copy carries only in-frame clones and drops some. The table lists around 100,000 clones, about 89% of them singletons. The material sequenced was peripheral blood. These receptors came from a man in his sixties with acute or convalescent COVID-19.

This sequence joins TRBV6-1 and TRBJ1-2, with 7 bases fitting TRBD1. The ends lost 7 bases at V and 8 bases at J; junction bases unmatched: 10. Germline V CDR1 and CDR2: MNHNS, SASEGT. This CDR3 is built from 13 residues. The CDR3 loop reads CASTKGGAGGYTF. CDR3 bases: TGTGCCAGCACCAAAGGGGGCGCAGGCGGCTACACCTTC.

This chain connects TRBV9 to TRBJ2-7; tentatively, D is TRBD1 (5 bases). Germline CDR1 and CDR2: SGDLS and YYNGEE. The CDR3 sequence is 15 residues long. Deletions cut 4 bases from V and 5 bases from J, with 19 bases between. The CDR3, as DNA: TGTGCCAGCAGCCCAAGGGGTGGGCAGGCCCACGAGCAGTACTTC. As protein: CASSPRGGQAHEQYF.

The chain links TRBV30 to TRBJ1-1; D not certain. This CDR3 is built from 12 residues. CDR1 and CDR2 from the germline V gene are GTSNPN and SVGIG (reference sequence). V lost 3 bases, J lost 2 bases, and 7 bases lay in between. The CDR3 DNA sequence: TGTGCCTGGAGAGAGGGAAACACTGAAGCTTTCTTT. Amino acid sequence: CAWREGNTEAFF.

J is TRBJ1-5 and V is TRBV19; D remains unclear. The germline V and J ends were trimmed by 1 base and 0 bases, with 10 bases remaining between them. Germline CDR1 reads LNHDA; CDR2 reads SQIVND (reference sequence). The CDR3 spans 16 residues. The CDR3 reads CASSIVRGDSNQPQHF. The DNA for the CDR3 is TGTGCCAGTAGTATAGTCCGGGGAGATAGCAATCAGCCCCAGCATTTT. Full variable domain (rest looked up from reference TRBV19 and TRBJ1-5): DGGITQSPKYLFRKEGQNVTLSCEQNLNHDAMYWYRQDPGQGLRLIYYSQIVNDFQKGDIAEGYSVSREKKESFPLTVTSAQKNPTAFYLCASSIVRGDSNQPQHFGDGTRLSIL.

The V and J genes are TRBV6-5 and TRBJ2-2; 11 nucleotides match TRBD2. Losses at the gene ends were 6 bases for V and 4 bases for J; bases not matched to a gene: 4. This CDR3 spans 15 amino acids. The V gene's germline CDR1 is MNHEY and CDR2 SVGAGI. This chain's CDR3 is CASSLTSGSTGELFF. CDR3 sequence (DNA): TGTGCCAGCAGCCTAACTAGCGGGAGCACCGGGGAGCTGTTTTTT.